The 29 T cell receptor beta chains below come from one sample, sequenced in a study of OX40 agonist ivuxolimab in advanced cancers. The protocol was immunoSEQ multiplex PCR, while the TCRdb copy is restricted to in-frame clones and leaves out a portion. This sample carries approximately 61,000 clones, roughly 90% of them seen once, and the ten largest clones take about 19%. This sample comprised CD4+ or CD8+ T cells sorted from blood, obtained in a trial of the OX40 agonist ivuxolimab. The source is an adult with an advanced solid tumor such as melanoma, head and neck, liver or kidney cancer.

The V and J genes are TRBV4-1 and TRBJ2-7; D might be TRBD1 (6 bases). Germline values: CDR1 MGHRA, CDR2 YSYEKL. There are 15 residues in the CDR3. Deletions cut 3 bases from V and 2 bases from J, with 14 bases between. CDR3 sequence: CASSQPGQLPYEQYF. DNA for the CDR3: TGCGCCAGCAGCCAGCCCGGACAGCTCCCCTACGAGCAGTACTTC.

This clone was counted between two and nine times. The genes are TRBV7-9 and TRBJ1-2; D not resolved. The length of the CDR3 is 14 residues. From germline, CDR1 is SEHNR and CDR2 FQNEAQ (reference sequence). The V and J ends lost 5 bases and 5 bases respectively, with 15 bases between them. In DNA, the CDR3 is TGTGCCAGCAGCCTGGAGGGAATGTATTATGGCTACACCTTC. Its protein is CASSLEGMYYGYTF.

V is TRBV7-8 and J is TRBJ1-2; D is unresolved. The V end was cut by 4 bases, the J end by 5 bases, with 14 bases between. The germline V gene has CDR1 SGHVS and CDR2 FQNEAQ. This CDR3 has 14 amino acids. CDR3 sequence (DNA): TGTGCCAGCAGCTCCTCCGGGGTAGGGTATGGCTACACCTTC. Protein product: CASSSSGVGYGYTF.

This clone was observed once. The chain employs TRBV5-1 and TRBJ2-7, with 7 bases fitting TRBD2. The trim removed 5 bases at V and 3 bases at J, leaving 8 bases unmatched. Germline CDR1 and CDR2: SGHRS and YFSETQ. CDR3 length: 14 amino acids. CDR3 residues: CASRSPGLSYEQYF. CDR3 nucleotides: TGCGCCAGCAGATCCCCGGGACTAAGCTACGAGCAGTACTTC.

The V call is TRBV15, the J call TRBJ1-1; no firm D call. This CDR3 contains 12 residues. The ends were cut back, 5 bases at V and 7 bases at J, with 11 bases in the middle. Germline CDR1 reads LNHNV; CDR2 reads YYDKDF (reference sequence). This CDR3 is CATSQDTFEAFF. CDR3 bases: TGTGCCACCAGCCAAGACACTTTTGAAGCTTTCTTT.

The chain has TRBV5-1 and TRBJ2-3, with D possibly TRBD1 on 6 matching bases. This CDR3 has 14 residues. V gave up 0 bases and J gave up 1 base, with 6 bases separating them. Germline V gene lookup returns CDR1 SGHRS and CDR2 YFSETQ. The CDR3 loop is CASSLDRGTDTQYF. The CDR3, as DNA: TGCGCCAGCAGCTTGGACAGGGGCACAGATACGCAGTATTTT.

The chain combines TRBV5-4 with TRBJ2-7, with TRBD1 matching over 7 bases. Germline V gene sequence: CDR1 SGHNT, CDR2 YYREEE (reference sequence). Losses at the gene ends were 2 bases for V and 4 bases for J; bases not matched to a gene: 3. The CDR3 loop spans 13 amino acids. The CDR3 DNA is TGTGCCAGCAGCTTCGGGACAGTTTACGAGCAGTACTTC. Translated: CASSFGTVYEQYF.

This chain joins TRBV10-2 and TRBJ2-3; 11 positions agree with TRBD2. Trimming removed 6 bases from V and 5 bases from J; junction bases left unmatched: 7. The CDR3 has 15 residues. The germline CDR1 and CDR2 sequences are WSHSY and SAAADI. The CDR3 DNA reads TGCGCCAGCAGCCTACTAGCGGGGGTTTTAGATACGCAGTATTTT. Translation gives CASSLLAGVLDTQYF.

The gene calls are TRBV6-1 and TRBJ2-7; 8 bases agree with TRBD1. Trimming took 5 bases from V and 2 from J; bases not matched to a gene: 5. The CDR3 covers 14 residues. CDR1 is MNHNS, CDR2 SASEGT, per germline. CDR3 in amino acids: CASSPRGQAYEQYF. The CDR3 coding sequence is TGTGCCAGCAGTCCGCGGGGACAGGCCTACGAGCAGTACTTC.

The CDR3 loop reads CASSIEWAGGIRDTEAFF. The CDR3 nucleotides are TGTGCCAGTAGTATAGAATGGGCAGGGGGCATTCGAGACACTGAAGCTTTCTTT. The V gene is TRBV19, the J gene TRBJ1-1; TRBD1 matches 8 bases. V shed 0 bases and J 3 bases; nucleotides not matched to a gene: 12. Germline V gene sequence: CDR1 LNHDA, CDR2 SQIVND (reference sequence). This CDR3 spans 18 amino acids.

The chain joins TRBV5-1 to TRBJ2-7; 9 bases map to TRBD1. From germline, CDR1 is SGHRS and CDR2 YFSETQ. The CDR3 runs 14 residues. V lost 2 bases to trimming and J lost 2 bases; unmatched junction nucleotides: 2. The CDR3 bases are TGCGCCAGCAGCTTCGGGACAGGGACCTACGAGCAGTACTTC. Residues: CASSFGTGTYEQYF.

This chain joins TRBV21-1 and TRBJ2-7; whether TRBD1, the table's D call, matches the DNA was not checked. TRBV21-1 is listed as a pseudogene. The CDR3 runs to 16 residues. The CDR3 DNA reads as TGTGCCAGCAGCAAAGCTCAGGGTATGAGATACTACGAGCAGTACTTC. This encodes CASSKAQGMRYYEQYF.

The chain recombines TRBV10-2 with TRBJ1-5; tentative D call: TRBD1 (5 bases). Germline values: CDR1 WSHSY, CDR2 SAAADI. The CDR3 runs to 14 residues. V was trimmed by 7 bases and J by 5 bases, leaving 15 bases between them. The DNA for the CDR3 is TGCGCCAGCATACCGGGACGGAAAGATCAGCCCCAGCATTTT. It specifies CASIPGRKDQPQHF.

V gene TRBV19 combines with J gene TRBJ2-7; a possible D gene is TRBD1 (6 bases). Germline V CDR1 and CDR2: LNHDA, SQIVND (reference sequence). The CDR3 is 11 residues long. V lost 8 bases, J lost 3 bases, and 8 bases lay in between. The chain's CDR3 is CASSDSYEQYF. CDR3 DNA sequence: TGTGCCAGTTCGGACAGCTACGAGCAGTACTTC.

This clone has only one observation. The chain combines TRBV27 with TRBJ2-2; D might be TRBD2 (5 bases). CDR1 is MNHEY and CDR2 is SMNVEV in the germline V gene (reference sequence). The CDR3 is 13 amino acids. V lost 7 bases, J lost 4 bases, and 10 bases lay in between. The DNA for the CDR3 is TGTGCCAGCACGGTGGGGAGCACCGGGGAGCTGTTTTTT. Translating it yields CASTVGSTGELFF.

J is TRBJ2-3 and V is TRBV5-4, with 11 bases aligning to TRBD2. Trimming cost V 2 bases and J 2 bases; bases outside gene matches: 1. The CDR3 has 15 residues. Germline-derived CDR1 and CDR2 are SGHNT and YYREEE (reference sequence). The CDR3 DNA is TGTGCCAGCAGCTTTAGCGGGGGGGCCACAGATACGCAGTATTTT. Protein product: CASSFSGGATDTQYF. Filled out from reference TRBV5-4 and TRBJ2-3, the complete variable domain reads ETGVTQSPTHLIKTRGQQVTLRCSSQSGHNTVSWYQQALGQGPQFIFQYYREEENGRGNFPPRFSGLQFPNYSSELNVNALELDDSALYLCASSFSGGATDTQYFGPGTRLTVL.

This chain uses TRBV27 with TRBJ1-2; the D gene is possibly TRBD1 (5 bases). The CDR3 contains 14 residues. Germline loops: CDR1 MNHEY, CDR2 SMNVEV (reference sequence). Trimming stripped 6 bases from V and 5 bases from J, with 16 bases between. CDR3 loop: CASSPPGRAYGYTF. For the CDR3, the DNA is TGTGCCAGCAGCCCCCCGGGCAGGGCTTATGGCTACACCTTC.

The chain carries TRBV5-1 and TRBJ2-6; a weak D match, TRBD2 (6 bases). CDR1 and CDR2 from the germline V gene are SGHRS and YFSETQ. The CDR3 length is 17 residues. The V end was cut by 4 bases, the J end by 3 bases, with 17 bases between. CDR3 in amino acids: CASSPGVEADGANVLTF. The CDR3 DNA reads TGCGCCAGCAGCCCGGGGGTTGAGGCGGATGGGGCCAACGTCCTGACTTTC. The full variable domain, rest sourced from reference TRBV5-1 and TRBJ2-6, is KAGVTQTPRYLIKTRGQQVTLSCSPISGHRSVSWYQQTPGQGLQFLFEYFSETQRNKGNFPGRFSGRQFSNSRSEMNVSTLELGDSALYLCASSPGVEADGANVLTFGAGSRLTVL.

In this sample, this clone turned up once. V is TRBV6-5 and J is TRBJ2-3; unclear D gene. V lost 4 bases, J lost 1 base, and 3 bases lay in between. This CDR3 has 12 amino acids. Germline V gene sequence: CDR1 MNHEY, CDR2 SVGAGI. The CDR3 protein is CASSFGTDTQYF. The CDR3 DNA reads TGTGCCAGCAGTTTTGGCACAGATACGCAGTATTTT.

This chain uses TRBV19 with TRBJ1-4, with 8 bases matching TRBD1. Per germline, CDR1 LNHDA and CDR2 SQIVND (reference sequence). J lost 6 bases, V lost 6 bases, and 15 bases had no gene match. The length of the CDR3 is 17 residues. The CDR3 bases are TGTGCCAGTAGCCCGCAGCCACAGACAGGGGAAGATGAAAAACTGTTTTTT. It is translated as CASSPQPQTGEDEKLFF.

The rearrangement uses TRBV19 and TRBJ1-6; 8 bases are shared with TRBD1. Trimming took 4 bases from V and 7 from J; bases not matched to a gene: 9. The CDR3 runs 16 residues. Germline CDR1 and CDR2: LNHDA and SQIVND (reference sequence). The CDR3 loop reads CASSSPGSGGNSPLHF. In DNA form, the CDR3 reads TGTGCCAGTAGTAGCCCGGGGTCAGGGGGCAATTCACCCCTCCACTTT.

The chain has TRBV5-6 and TRBJ2-7; D is unclear. V was cut by 0 bases and J by 7 bases, with 8 bases left in between. This CDR3 region has 12 residues. The germline gives CDR1 SGHDT, CDR2 YYEEEE. Here the CDR3 DNA reads TGTGCCAGCAGCTTGGGTTCGGTGGAGCAGTACTTC. Translation: CASSLGSVEQYF.

This sequence joins TRBV4-1 and TRBJ2-3, with 7 bases lining up with TRBD1. V trimming: 3 bases; J trimming: 0 bases; junction bases outside the gene matches: 3. Germline V gene sequence: CDR1 MGHRA, CDR2 YSYEKL. This CDR3 region has 15 residues. The CDR3: CASSHIQGSTDTQYF. CDR3 sequence (DNA): TGCGCCAGCAGCCACATACAGGGGAGCACAGATACGCAGTATTTT.

The gene calls are TRBV9 and TRBJ2-2; D possibly uses TRBD1 or TRBD2 (6 bases each). The CDR3 covers 14 residues. Trimming cost V 0 bases and J 5 bases, with 8 bases left between them. The germline V gene encodes CDR1 SGDLS and CDR2 YYNGEE. DNA for the CDR3: TGTGCCAGCAGCGTAGAAGGGGGGACCGGGGAGCTGTTTTTT. This encodes CASSVEGGTGELFF.

This chain uses TRBV30 with TRBJ1-6; D perhaps matches TRBD1 (5 bases). Germline V CDR1 and CDR2: GTSNPN, SVGIG (reference sequence). This CDR3 has 14 amino acids. The CDR3 here is CAYTGRTNNSPLHF. CDR3 nucleotide sequence: TGTGCTTACACTGGGCGGACAAATAATTCACCCCTCCACTTT.

V usage is TRBV5-1 and J usage is TRBJ1-1, with D unresolved. The CDR3 totals 14 residues. The V end lost 10 bases, the J end lost 1 base, and 17 bases lay between the germline ends. Germline V CDR1 and CDR2: SGHRS, YFSETQ. The CDR3 nucleotides read TGCGCCTCCGGGGTGGGCGGTGGGAACACTGAAGCTTTCTTT. It is translated as CASGVGGGNTEAFF.

The V call is TRBV7-3, the J call TRBJ2-1, with TRBD2 as a possible D gene (5 bases). V lost 2 bases, J lost 1 base, and 9 bases lay in between. The CDR3 loop spans 15 amino acids. From germline, CDR1 is SGHTA and CDR2 FQGTGA. In nucleotides, the CDR3 is TGTGCCAGCAGCTTAGTACTAGATTCCTACAATGAGCAGTTCTTC. Translation: CASSLVLDSYNEQFF.

The gene calls are TRBV28 and TRBJ2-2; possibly TRBD1 or TRBD2 for D (5 bases each). Germline V gene sequence: CDR1 MDHEN, CDR2 SYDVKM. Trimming took off 6 bases at V and 8 bases at J, with 10 bases between the two ends. The length of the CDR3 is 12 residues. In DNA, the CDR3 is TGTGCCAGCAGGCCCTGGGGGGGGGAGCTGTTTTTT. The encoded protein is CASRPWGGELFF. Using reference TRBV28 and TRBJ2-2 for the parts outside the CDR3, the full variable domain is DVKVTQSSRYLVKRTGEKVFLECVQDMDHENMFWYRQDPGLGLRLIYFSYDVKMKEKGDIPEGYSVSREKKERFSLILESASTNQTSMYLCASRPWGGELFFGEGSRLTVL.

The rearrangement uses TRBV9 and TRBJ2-3, with 10 bases matching TRBD2. Germline V gives CDR1 SGDLS, CDR2 YYNGEE. The J segment lost 2 bases and the V segment lost 4 bases, leaving 10 bases of the junction unmatched. The CDR3 consists of 17 residues. Written as DNA, the CDR3 is TGTGCCAGCAGCCCCAGTCGCGGACTAGCGGCCACAGATACGCAGTATTTT. This translates into CASSPSRGLAATDTQYF.